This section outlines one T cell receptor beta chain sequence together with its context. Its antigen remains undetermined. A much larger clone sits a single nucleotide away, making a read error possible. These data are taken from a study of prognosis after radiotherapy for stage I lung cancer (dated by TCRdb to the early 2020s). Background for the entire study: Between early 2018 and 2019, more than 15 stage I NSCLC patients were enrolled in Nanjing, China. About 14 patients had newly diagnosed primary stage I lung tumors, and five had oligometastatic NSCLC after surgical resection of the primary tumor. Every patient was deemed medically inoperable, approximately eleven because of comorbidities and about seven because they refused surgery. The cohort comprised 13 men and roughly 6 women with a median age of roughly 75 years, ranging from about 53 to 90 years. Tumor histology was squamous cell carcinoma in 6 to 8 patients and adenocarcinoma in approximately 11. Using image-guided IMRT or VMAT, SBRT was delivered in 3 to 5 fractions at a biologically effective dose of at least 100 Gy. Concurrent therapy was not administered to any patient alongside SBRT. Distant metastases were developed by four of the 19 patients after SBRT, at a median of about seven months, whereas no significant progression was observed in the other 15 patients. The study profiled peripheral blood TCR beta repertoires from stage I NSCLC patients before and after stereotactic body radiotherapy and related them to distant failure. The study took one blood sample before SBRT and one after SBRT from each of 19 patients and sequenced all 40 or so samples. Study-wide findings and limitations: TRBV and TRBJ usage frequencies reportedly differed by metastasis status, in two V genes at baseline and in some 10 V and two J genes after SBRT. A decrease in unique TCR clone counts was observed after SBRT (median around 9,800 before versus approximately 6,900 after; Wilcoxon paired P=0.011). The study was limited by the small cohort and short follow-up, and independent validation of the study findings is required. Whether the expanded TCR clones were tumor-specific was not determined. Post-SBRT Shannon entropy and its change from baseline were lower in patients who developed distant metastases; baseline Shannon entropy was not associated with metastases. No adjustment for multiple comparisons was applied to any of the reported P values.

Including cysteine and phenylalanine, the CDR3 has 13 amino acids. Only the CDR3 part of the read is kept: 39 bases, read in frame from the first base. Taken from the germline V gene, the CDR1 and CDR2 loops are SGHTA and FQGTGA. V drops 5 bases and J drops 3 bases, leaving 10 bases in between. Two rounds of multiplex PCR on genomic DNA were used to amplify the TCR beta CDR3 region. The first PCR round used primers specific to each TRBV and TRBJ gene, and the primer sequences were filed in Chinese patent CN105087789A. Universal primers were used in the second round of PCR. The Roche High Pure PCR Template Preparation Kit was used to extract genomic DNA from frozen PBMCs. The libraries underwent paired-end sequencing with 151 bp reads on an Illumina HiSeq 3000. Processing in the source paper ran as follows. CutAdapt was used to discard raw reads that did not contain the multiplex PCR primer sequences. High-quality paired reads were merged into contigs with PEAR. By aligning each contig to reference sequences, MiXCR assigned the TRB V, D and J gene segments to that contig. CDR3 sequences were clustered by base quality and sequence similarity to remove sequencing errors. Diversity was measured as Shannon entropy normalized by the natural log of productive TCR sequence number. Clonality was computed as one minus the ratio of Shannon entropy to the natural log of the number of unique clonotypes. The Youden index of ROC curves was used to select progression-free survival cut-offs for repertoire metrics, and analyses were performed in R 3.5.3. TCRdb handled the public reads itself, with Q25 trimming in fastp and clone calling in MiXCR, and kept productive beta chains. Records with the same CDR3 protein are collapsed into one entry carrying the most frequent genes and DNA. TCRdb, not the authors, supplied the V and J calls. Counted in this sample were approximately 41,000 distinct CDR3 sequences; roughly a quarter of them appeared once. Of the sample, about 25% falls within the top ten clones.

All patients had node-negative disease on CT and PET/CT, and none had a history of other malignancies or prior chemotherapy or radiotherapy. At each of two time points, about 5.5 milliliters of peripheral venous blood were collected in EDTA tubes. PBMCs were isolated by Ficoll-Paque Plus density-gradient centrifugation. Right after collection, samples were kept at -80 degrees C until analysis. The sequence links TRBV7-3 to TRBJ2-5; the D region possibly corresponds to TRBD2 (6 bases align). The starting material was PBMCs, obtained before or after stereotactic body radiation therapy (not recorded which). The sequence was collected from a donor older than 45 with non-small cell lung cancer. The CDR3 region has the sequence CASSRDWEETQYF. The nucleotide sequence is TGTGCCAGCAGCCGGGACTGGGAAGAGACCCAGTACTTC.